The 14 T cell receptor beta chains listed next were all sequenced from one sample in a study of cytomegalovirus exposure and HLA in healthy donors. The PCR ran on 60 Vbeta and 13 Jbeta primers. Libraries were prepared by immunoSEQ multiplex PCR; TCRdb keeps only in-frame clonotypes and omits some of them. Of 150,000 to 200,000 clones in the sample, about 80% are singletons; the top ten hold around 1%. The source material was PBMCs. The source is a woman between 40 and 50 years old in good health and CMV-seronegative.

DNA of the CDR3: TGTGCCAGCAGCCTCTCCGGGGGGGGTCGAGATACGCAGTATTTT. Translating it yields CASSLSGGGRDTQYF. J is TRBJ2-3 and V is TRBV5-4; 8 bases are a match to TRBD2. The CDR3 contains 15 residues. V lost 4 bases to trimming and J lost 5 bases; unmatched junction nucleotides: 9. Germline loops: CDR1 SGHNT, CDR2 YYREEE (reference sequence). Filled out from reference TRBV5-4 and TRBJ2-3, the complete variable domain reads ETGVTQSPTHLIKTRGQQVTLRCSSQSGHNTVSWYQQALGQGPQFIFQYYREEENGRGNFPPRFSGLQFPNYSSELNVNALELDDSALYLCASSLSGGGRDTQYFGPGTRLTVL.

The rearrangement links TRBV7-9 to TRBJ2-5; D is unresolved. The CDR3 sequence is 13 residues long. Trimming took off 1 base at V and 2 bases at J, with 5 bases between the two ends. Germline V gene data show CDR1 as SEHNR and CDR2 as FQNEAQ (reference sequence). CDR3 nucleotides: TGTGCCAGCAGCTTAGTCCCGCAAGAGACCCAGTACTTC. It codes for CASSLVPQETQYF.

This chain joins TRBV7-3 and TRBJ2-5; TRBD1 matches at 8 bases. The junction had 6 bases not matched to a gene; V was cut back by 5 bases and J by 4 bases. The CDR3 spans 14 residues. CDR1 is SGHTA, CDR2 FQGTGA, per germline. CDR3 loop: CASSKGQGAETQYF. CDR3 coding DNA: TGTGCCAGCAGCAAAGGGCAGGGGGCAGAGACCCAGTACTTC.

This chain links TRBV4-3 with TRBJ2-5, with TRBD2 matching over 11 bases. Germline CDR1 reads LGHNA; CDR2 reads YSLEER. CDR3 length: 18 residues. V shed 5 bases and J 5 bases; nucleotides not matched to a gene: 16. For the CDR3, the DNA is TGCGCCAGCAGCAAAGTATCACTAGCGGGAGCGGCTGGGGAGACCCAGTACTTC. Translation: CASSKVSLAGAAGETQYF.

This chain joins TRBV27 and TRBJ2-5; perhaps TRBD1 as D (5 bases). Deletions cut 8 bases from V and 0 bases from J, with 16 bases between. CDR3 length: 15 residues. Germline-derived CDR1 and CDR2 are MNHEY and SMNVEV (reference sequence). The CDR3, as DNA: TGTGCCAGCTCGAATCGGTTAGGGGACCAAGAGACCCAGTACTTC. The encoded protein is CASSNRLGDQETQYF.

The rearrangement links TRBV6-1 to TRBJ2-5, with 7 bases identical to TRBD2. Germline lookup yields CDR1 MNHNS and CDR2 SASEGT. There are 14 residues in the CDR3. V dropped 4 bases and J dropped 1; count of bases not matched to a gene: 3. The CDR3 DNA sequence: TGTGCCAGCAGTGGGACTAGGCTCCAAGAGACCCAGTACTTC. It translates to CASSGTRLQETQYF.

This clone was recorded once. The CDR3 region has the DNA TGTGCCAGTAGACCGGGGGGTTGGGGCACAGATACGCAGTATTTT. Protein sequence: CASRPGGWGTDTQYF. This rearrangement joins TRBV19 to TRBJ2-3; TRBD2 agrees at 7 bases. Germline assignment: CDR1 LNHDA and CDR2 SQIVND (reference sequence). CDR3 size: 15 residues. Trimming took 6 bases from V and 1 from J; bases not matched to a gene: 7.

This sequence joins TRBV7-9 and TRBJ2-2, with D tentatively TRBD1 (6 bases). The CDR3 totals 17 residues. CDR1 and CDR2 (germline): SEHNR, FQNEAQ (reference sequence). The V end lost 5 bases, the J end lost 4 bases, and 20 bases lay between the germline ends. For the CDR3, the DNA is TGTGCCAGCAGCCCTACTTCGGGCACAGGGTTCACCGGGGAGCTGTTTTTT. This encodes CASSPTSGTGFTGELFF.

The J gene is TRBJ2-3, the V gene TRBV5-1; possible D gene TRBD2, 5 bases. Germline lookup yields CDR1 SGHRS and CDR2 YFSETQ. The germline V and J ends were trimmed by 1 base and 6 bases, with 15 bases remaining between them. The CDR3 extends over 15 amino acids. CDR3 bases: TGCGCCAGCAGCTTGCGAGGGAATTTTTTGGATACGCAGTATTTT. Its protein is CASSLRGNFLDTQYF.

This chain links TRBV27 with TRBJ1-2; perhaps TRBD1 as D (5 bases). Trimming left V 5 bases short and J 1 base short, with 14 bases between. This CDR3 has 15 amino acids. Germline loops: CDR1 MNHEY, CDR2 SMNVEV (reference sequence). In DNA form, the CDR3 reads TGTGCCAGCAGTCCACTCGGGACTCTTAACTATGGCTACACCTTC. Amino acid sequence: CASSPLGTLNYGYTF.

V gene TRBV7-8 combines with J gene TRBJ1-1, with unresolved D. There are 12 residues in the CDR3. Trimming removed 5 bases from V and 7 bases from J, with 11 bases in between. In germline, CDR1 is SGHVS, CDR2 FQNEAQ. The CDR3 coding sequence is TGTGCCAGCAGCCCGTCGGGTGTTGAAGCTTTCTTT. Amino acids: CASSPSGVEAFF.

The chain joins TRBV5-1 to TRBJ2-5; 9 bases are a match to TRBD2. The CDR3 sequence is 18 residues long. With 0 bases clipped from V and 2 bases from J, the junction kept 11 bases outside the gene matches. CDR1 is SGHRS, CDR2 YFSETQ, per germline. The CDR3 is CASSLEASGVGNQETQYF. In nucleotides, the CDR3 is TGCGCCAGCAGCTTGGAGGCTAGCGGGGTAGGAAATCAAGAGACCCAGTACTTC.

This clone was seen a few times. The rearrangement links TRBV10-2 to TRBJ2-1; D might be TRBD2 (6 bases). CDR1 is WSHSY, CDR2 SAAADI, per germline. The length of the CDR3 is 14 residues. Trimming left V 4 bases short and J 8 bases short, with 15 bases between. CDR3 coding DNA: TGCGCCAGCAGTGGGAGGGCGCTCACCCATGAGCAGTTCTTC. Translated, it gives CASSGRALTHEQFF.

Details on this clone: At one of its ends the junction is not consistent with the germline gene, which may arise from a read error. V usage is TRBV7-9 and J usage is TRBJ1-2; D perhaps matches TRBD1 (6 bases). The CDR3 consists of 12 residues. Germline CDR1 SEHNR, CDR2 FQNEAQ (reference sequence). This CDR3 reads CSSSSGERGYTF. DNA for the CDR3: TGTTCCAGCAGCTCAGGGGAGCGCGGCTACACCTTC.